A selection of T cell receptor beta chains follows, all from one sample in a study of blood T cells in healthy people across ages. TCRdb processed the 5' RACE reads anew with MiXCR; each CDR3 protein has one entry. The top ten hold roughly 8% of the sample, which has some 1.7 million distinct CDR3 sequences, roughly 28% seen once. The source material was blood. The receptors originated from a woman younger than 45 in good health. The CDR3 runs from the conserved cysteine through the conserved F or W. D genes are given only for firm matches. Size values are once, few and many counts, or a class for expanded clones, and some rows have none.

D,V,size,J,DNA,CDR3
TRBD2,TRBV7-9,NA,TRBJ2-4,TGTGCCAGCAGCTTAGGTAGGGACTACAATGAGCAGTACTTC,CASSLGRDYNEQYF
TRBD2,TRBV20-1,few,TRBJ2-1,TGCAGTGCTCGCGATCTAGCGGGAGCCTACAATGAGCAGTTCTTC,CSARDLAGAYNEQFF
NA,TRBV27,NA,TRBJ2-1,TGTGCCAGCAGTAAAAGGCTGCCTTACCCCATTCCCGGGGCCTACGAGCAGTTCTTC,CASSKRLPYPIPGAYEQFF
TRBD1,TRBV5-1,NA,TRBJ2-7,TGCACCAGCAGCTTGGCTCAGGGGGTGGTCGAGCAGTACTTC,CTSSLAQGVVEQYF
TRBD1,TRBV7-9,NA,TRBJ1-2,TGTGCCAGCAGCCTAACGGACAGGGCGGACACCTTC,CASSLTDRADTF
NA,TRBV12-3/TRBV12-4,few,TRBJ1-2,TGTGCCAGCAGTTTAGGGAAAAACTATGGCTACACCTTC,CASSLGKNYGYTF
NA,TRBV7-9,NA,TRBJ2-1,TGTGCCAGCAGCCCATTGGAAAATGCCTACAATGAGCAGTTCTTC,CASSPLENAYNEQFF
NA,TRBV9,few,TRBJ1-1,TGTGCCAGCAGCGTAGCTGGGCGGGAAGGTGAAGCTTTCTTT,CASSVAGREGEAFF
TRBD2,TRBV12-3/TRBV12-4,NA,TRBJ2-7,TGTGCCAGCAGCCCCGGGACTAGCGGGAGACTCTACGAGCAGTACTTC,CASSPGTSGRLYEQYF
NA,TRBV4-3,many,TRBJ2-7,TGCGCCAGCAGCCAGAGCGCGAACTACGAGCAGTACTTC,CASSQSANYEQYF
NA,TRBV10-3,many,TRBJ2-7,TGTGCCATCAGTGCCAGCCTATCCTACGAGCAGTACTTC,CAISASLSYEQYF
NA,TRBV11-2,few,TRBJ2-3,TGTGCCAGCAGCTCCTCAAGGGGAGATACGGAGTATTTT,CASSSSRGDTEYF
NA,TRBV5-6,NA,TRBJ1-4,TGTGCCAGCAGCCCCCGGGACCGGAATGAAAAACTGTTTTTT,CASSPRDRNEKLFF
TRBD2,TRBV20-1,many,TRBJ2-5,TGCAGTGCTAGAGATTCCCGACTAGCGGGAGTGGAAGAGACCCAGTACTTC,CSARDSRLAGVEETQYF
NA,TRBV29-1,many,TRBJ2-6,TGCAGCGCAGCTGGGGAAGGTTCGGCTGGGGCCAACGTCCTGACTTTC,CSAAGEGSAGANVLTF
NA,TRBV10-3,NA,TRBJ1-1,TGTGCCATCAGTGCCATACAGGGAGGCACTGAAGCTTTCTTT,CAISAIQGGTEAFF
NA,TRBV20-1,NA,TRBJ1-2,TGCAGTGCCCCTCAGTATGGCTACACCTTC,CSAPQYGYTF
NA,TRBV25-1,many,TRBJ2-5,TGTGCCAGCAGTTCAGGAGACAGGCACCAAGAGACCCAGTACTTC,CASSSGDRHQETQYF